This passage covers 14 T cell receptor beta chains from one sample sequenced in a study of shared clonotypes between healthy human individuals. Assay: immunoSEQ multiplex PCR; the TCRdb copy retains only in-frame clones and omits some. The sample carries approximately 940,000 clones, approximately 80% recorded once. The specimen was memory CD4+ T cells sorted from blood. Subset described: CD45RA-negative fraction. These receptors were obtained from a man between 18 and 29 years old in good health.

This sequence joins TRBV18 and TRBJ1-2, with D possibly being TRBD1 (6 bases). V was trimmed by 8 bases and J by 9 bases, leaving 19 bases between them. The CDR3 runs to 13 residues. CDR1 and CDR2 from the germline V gene are KGHSH and LQKENI. CDR3 in amino acids: CASLGQGFICYTF. Written as DNA, the CDR3 is TGTGCCAGCCTGGGGCAGGGGTTTATTTGCTACACCTTC. Variable domain in full (rest from reference TRBV18 and TRBJ1-2): NAGVMQNPRHLVRRRGQEARLRCSPMKGHSHVYWYRQLPEEGLKFMVYLQKENIIDESGMPKERFSAEFPKEGPSILRIQQVVRGDSAAYFCASLGQGFICYTFGSGTRLTVV.

V gene TRBV5-1 combines with J gene TRBJ2-1; tentatively, D is TRBD2 (6 bases). Germline V CDR1 and CDR2: SGHRS, YFSETQ. The germline V and J ends were trimmed by 5 bases and 6 bases, with 15 bases remaining between them. The CDR3 is 14 residues long. The CDR3, as DNA: TGCGCCAGCAGACTGCGGGGTGACATCAATGAGCAGTTCTTC. It codes for CASRLRGDINEQFF.

The chain has TRBV18 and TRBJ2-5; 10 positions match TRBD2. Trimming took 8 bases from V and 0 from J; bases not matched to a gene: 6. Germline lookup yields CDR1 KGHSH and CDR2 LQKENI. The CDR3 is 15 residues long. For the CDR3, the DNA is TGTGCCAGCACCGAACTAGCGGGGTACCAAGAGACCCAGTACTTC. Its translation: CASTELAGYQETQYF.

Of note for this clone: The identical CDR3 is also encoded by other nucleotide sequences in the sample. The chain has TRBV10-3 and TRBJ2-1; 8 positions match TRBD1. This CDR3 has 15 amino acids. The germline V gene encodes CDR1 ENHRY and CDR2 SYGVKD. V lost 6 bases to trimming and J lost 0 bases; unmatched junction nucleotides: 4. CDR3 sequence reads: CAIRAGTGSYNEQFF. The CDR3 DNA is TGTGCCATCAGGGCCGGGACAGGCTCCTACAATGAGCAGTTCTTC.

This clone has just a few counts. Other DNA sequences in the same sample also yield this CDR3. This sequence joins TRBV28 and TRBJ1-5, with D unclear. Trimming pared 6 bases from V and 2 bases from J, leaving 8 bases between. Germline V gene sequence: CDR1 MDHEN, CDR2 SYDVKM. The CDR3 runs 13 residues. The CDR3: CASRPPGNQPQHF. CDR3 coding DNA: TGTGCCAGCAGACCTCCGGGCAATCAGCCCCAGCATTTT.

The chain carries TRBV19 and TRBJ1-6, with D possibly matching TRBD1 (5 bases). The V gene's germline CDR1 is LNHDA and CDR2 SQIVND (reference sequence). The CDR3 runs to 13 residues. Trimming cost V 9 bases and J 7 bases, with 13 bases left between them. The CDR3: CASGGTVNSPLHF. As DNA, the CDR3 is TGTGCCAGCGGGGGGACGGTGAATTCACCCCTCCACTTT. Filled out from reference TRBV19 and TRBJ1-6, the complete variable domain reads DGGITQSPKYLFRKEGQNVTLSCEQNLNHDAMYWYRQDPGQGLRLIYYSQIVNDFQKGDIAEGYSVSREKKESFPLTVTSAQKNPTAFYLCASGGTVNSPLHFGNGTRLTVT.

The table lists this clone with a few counts. V and J are TRBV6-5 and TRBJ1-1; 10 bases match TRBD1. Germline V gives CDR1 MNHEY, CDR2 SVGAGI. V gave up 7 bases and J gave up 11 bases; unmatched junction bases: 16. This CDR3 has 15 amino acids. The chain's CDR3 is CASMLGQGSLGGAFF. In DNA form, the CDR3 reads TGTGCCAGCATGTTGGGACAGGGGAGCTTGGGGGGGGCTTTCTTT.

V usage is TRBV7-9 and J usage is TRBJ1-1; 7 nucleotides line up with TRBD1. The CDR3 runs 13 residues. Trimming took 5 bases from V and 5 from J; bases not matched to a gene: 5. Germline CDR1 SEHNR, CDR2 FQNEAQ (reference sequence). CDR3 protein: CASSAGTATEAFF. CDR3 DNA: TGTGCCAGCAGCGCAGGGACAGCGACTGAAGCTTTCTTT.

This chain uses TRBV11-1 with TRBJ1-1; D call uncertain. V was trimmed by 3 bases and J by 2 bases, leaving 10 bases between them. The CDR3 sequence is 14 residues long. CDR1 and CDR2 (germline): SGHAT, FQDESV (reference sequence). CDR3 region: CASSFRVGNTEAFF. The DNA for the CDR3 is TGTGCCAGCAGCTTCAGAGTCGGAAACACTGAAGCTTTCTTT.

This clone came up once. This rearrangement joins TRBV5-4 to TRBJ1-5; 8 nucleotides line up with TRBD1. The V and J ends lost 3 bases and 2 bases, in that order; junction bases with no gene match: 13. The CDR3 covers 18 residues. Per germline, CDR1 SGHNT and CDR2 YYREEE (reference sequence). The CDR3 loop reads CASSSLQGELAGNQPQHF. For the CDR3, the DNA is TGTGCCAGCAGCTCTTTACAGGGGGAGTTGGCAGGCAATCAGCCCCAGCATTTT.

The gene calls are TRBV12-5 and TRBJ2-7; 9 nucleotides match TRBD1. V was clipped by 0 bases and J by 3 bases; unmatched bases: 6. The CDR3 consists of 16 residues. Germline loops: CDR1 LGHNT, CDR2 FRNRAP. CDR3 amino acids: CASGLVQGQGIYEQYF. CDR3 DNA sequence: TGTGCTAGTGGTTTGGTACAGGGACAGGGTATCTACGAGCAGTACTTC.

The V and J genes are TRBV5-6 and TRBJ2-7; D possibly uses TRBD1 or TRBD2 (5 bases each). Looked up from germline, CDR1 is SGHDT and CDR2 is YYEEEE. This CDR3 is 15 amino acids long. Deletions cut 0 bases from V and 5 bases from J, with 15 bases between. CDR3 nucleotides: TGTGCCAGCAGCTTGGCCGGGACCCTAGGGGACGAGCAGTACTTC. This encodes CASSLAGTLGDEQYF.

The chain links TRBV28 to TRBJ2-5, with 12 bases identical to TRBD2. The CDR3 is 15 amino acids. The V gene's germline CDR1 is MDHEN and CDR2 SYDVKM. The V and J ends lost 2 bases and 2 bases, in that order; junction bases with no gene match: 0. The CDR3: CASSLLAGGQETQYF. Written as DNA, the CDR3 is TGTGCCAGCAGTTTACTAGCGGGGGGGCAAGAGACCCAGTACTTC.

The chain couples TRBV2 to TRBJ2-2; 7 nucleotides match TRBD1. J lost 2 bases, V lost 6 bases, and 12 bases had no gene match. This CDR3 is 17 amino acids long. CDR1 is SNHLY, CDR2 FYNNEI, per germline. CDR3 nucleotides: TGTGCCAGCAGATCGGACAGGTTCGGACATAACACCGGGGAGCTGTTTTTT. Translated: CASRSDRFGHNTGELFF.